This T cell receptor beta chain was identified in a study of spatial heterogeneity in lung cancer. Study-wide background: The donors comprised about 69 untreated early-stage non-small cell lung cancer patients. There were consistently more beta-chain sequences detected than alpha-chain sequences.

Specified time point: blood at routine non-recurrence follow-up after resection. Researchers sequenced whole RNA taken from tumor, nontumor lung or frozen PBMC without sorting. J gave up 10 bases and V 6 bases, and 11 bases lay outside the gene matches. The CDR3 is 12 amino acids. The germline gives CDR1 SQVTM, CDR2 ANQGSEA. The table lists this clonotype with many counts. Antigen specificity is unknown. TCRdb independently ran MiXCR on the 5' RACE reads; one entry per CDR3 protein. This sample yields 25,000 to 35,000 distinct CDR3 sequences, of which about 5.2% are seen a single time; roughly 26% belongs to the top ten. General study findings and limits: Resection blood, more than follow-up blood, showed ubiquitous expanded tumor TCRs.

The sequencing used PBMCs, collected at follow-up. The chain employs TRBV29-1 and TRBJ2-5, with TRBD1 matching over 7 bases. The clonotype was recovered from a female donor with early-stage non-small cell lung cancer. Written as DNA, the CDR3 is TGCAGCGTCGAGACAGGGTCCCAGGGCCAGTACTTC. Encoded protein: CSVETGSQGQYF.